This T cell receptor beta chain was retrieved from a study of T cell clonality in common variable immunodeficiency. Study conclusions and caveats: In common variable immunodeficiency, TCR beta chains reportedly carried fewer deletions and N-nucleotide insertions.

Sequenced by immunoSEQ multiplex PCR; TCRdb stores in-frame clones only, minus some. The repertoire consists of 20,000 or so clones, none detected only once. This clone was observed a handful of times. The antigen remains unidentified. With the read ending 3 residues before the CDR3 end, the germline J gene is used to fill in that end. CDR1 and CDR2 (germline): DFQATT, SNEGSKA (reference sequence). The trim removed 2 bases at V and 4 bases at J, leaving 18 bases unmatched. There are 18 residues in the CDR3. The clonotype originates from a human donor with common variable immunodeficiency. Sequencing used peripheral blood mononuclear cells. The chain has TRBV20-1 and TRBJ2-5; 8 nucleotides match TRBD1. Here the CDR3 reads CSARSTLGRGREGETQYF. CDR3 bases read: TGCAGTGCTAGATCTACGCTGGGCAGGGGGCGAGAGGGAGAGACC.